These 20 T cell receptor delta chains were all obtained from the same sample, sequenced in a study of gammadelta T cells in human blood. TCRdb re-called the RT-PCR reads via CATT. The data show about 1,200 delta-chain clones, with 48% seen just once and less than 25% held by the top ten. The specimen was Vgamma9Vdelta2 gamma-delta T cells from adult blood. The receptors originated from a human donor.

Concerning this clone: This likely stems from a read error, as it lies one base from a far larger clone. The rearrangement joins TRDV2 to TRDJ1; 7 nucleotides match TRDD3. From germline, CDR1 is GEAIGNYY and CDR2 EKD. Trimming at V came to 0 bases and at J to 4 bases, leaving 7 bases not matched to a gene. CDR3 length: 15 amino acids. In DNA form, the CDR3 reads TGTGCCTGTGACACCGTAGGGGATAACGACGATAAACTCATCTTT. Encoded protein: CACDTVGDNDDKLIF.

This clone was seen a single time. A read error is the likely source, as a far larger clone sits one nucleotide away. The gene calls are TRAV38-2/DV8 and TRDJ1; D not certain. The CDR3 spans 14 residues. V dropped 4 bases and J dropped 0 bases, with 10 bases sitting between them. CDR1 is TSESDYY and CDR2 is QEAYKQQN in the germline V gene. The CDR3 loop reads CAYRGRRYTDKLIF. The DNA for the CDR3 is TGTGCTTATAGGGGTCGGAGGTACACCGATAAACTCATCTTT.

This clone was found once. This likely stems from a read error, as it lies one base from a far larger clone. The chain uses TRDV2 and TRDJ1; the D is unclear. This CDR3 has 15 residues. CDR1 is GEAIGNYY, CDR2 EKD, per germline. The DNA of the CDR3 is TGTGCCCGTGACTCGCTAGGGAGCTACACCGATAAACTCATCTTT. Translation: CARDSLGSYTDKLIF.

Relative to its sample, this clone is large. The chain combines TRDV2 with TRDJ1; 9 bases agree with TRDD3. J gave up 2 bases and V 3 bases, and 9 bases lay outside the gene matches. CDR1 is GEAIGNYY, CDR2 EKD, per germline. The CDR3 spans 16 residues. The CDR3 here is CACDSLLGEYTDKLIF. For the CDR3, the DNA is TGTGCCTGTGACTCCCTACTGGGGGAATATACCGATAAACTCATCTTT.

In regard to this clone: A much larger clone differs by one base, so this may be a read error. The V gene is TRDV2, the J gene TRDJ1, with 10 bases matching TRDD3. This CDR3 spans 18 amino acids. Germline V CDR1 and CDR2: GEAIGNYY, EKD. The CDR3 sequence is CACDSLGDGAKYTDKRIF. CDR3 sequence (DNA): TGTGCCTGTGACTCACTGGGGGATGGGGCCAAGTACACCGATAAACGCATCTTT.

In regard to this clone: This likely stems from a read error, as it lies one base from a far larger clone. Other DNA sequences from this sample encode an identical CDR3 as well. The chain uses TRDV2 and TRDJ2, with 9 bases identical to TRDD3. This CDR3 spans 15 amino acids. Germline loops: CDR1 GEAIGNYY, CDR2 EKD. The CDR3 sequence is CACDILGDLTAQLFF. The CDR3 bases are TGTGCATGTGACATACTGGGGGATTTGACAGCACAACTCTTCTTT.

In the case of this clone: Possible read error: a much larger clone is one base away. The gene calls are TRDV2 and TRDJ3, with 7 bases that match TRDD3. J lost 0 bases, V lost 0 bases, and 7 bases had no gene match. The CDR3 contains 19 residues. Germline values: CDR1 GEAIGNYY, CDR2 EKD. The CDR3 DNA sequence: TGTGCCTGTGACACCGTTGGGGGACGTGGCTCCTGGGACACCCGACAGATGTTTTTC. This translates into CACDTVGGRGSWDTRQMFF.

This clone was counted once. A far larger clone differs by one base, so this is likely a read error. V usage is TRDV2 and J usage is TRDJ1; 9 bases are a match to TRDD3. Trimming removed 3 bases from V and 3 bases from J; junction bases left unmatched: 4. The germline V gene has CDR1 GEAIGNYY and CDR2 EKD. The CDR3 extends over 14 amino acids. The CDR3 loop is CACDALGDSDKLIF. The CDR3, as DNA: TGTGCCTGTGACGCCCTGGGGGATTCCGATAAACTCATCTTT.

By share, this clone counts as medium-sized. The sample has other DNA sequences that encode this CDR3 too. V is TRDV2 and J is TRDJ1; 7 nucleotides match TRDD3. The CDR3 length is 19 residues. V was clipped by 0 bases and J by 0 bases; unmatched bases: 15. CDR1 GEAIGNYY and CDR2 EKD come from the germline V gene. The CDR3 DNA sequence: TGTGCCTGTGACACCCTGCTGGAGGCTGGGGGGCGACACACCGATAAACTCATCTTT. It specifies CACDTLLEAGGRHTDKLIF.

The rearrangement joins TRDV2 to TRDJ1; D may be TRDD3 (10 bases). The CDR3 sequence is 19 residues long. Germline assignment: CDR1 GEAIGNYY and CDR2 EKD. CDR3 loop: CASLPTSTGGFGETDKLIF. The CDR3 nucleotides are TGTGCATCCCTTCCTACGTCTACTGGGGGATTCGGGGAGACCGATAAACTCATCTTT.

This clone occurred once. The protein that TCRdb holds for this DNA derives from a much larger clone and differs from the translated DNA at residue 12, which likely indicates a read error; the protein shown here is translated from the DNA. The genes are TRDV2 and TRDJ1; 12 nucleotides align to TRDD3. The trim removed 0 bases at V and 0 bases at J, leaving 13 bases unmatched. The germline V gene has CDR1 GEAIGNYY and CDR2 EKD. This CDR3 is built from 20 residues. The CDR3 DNA reads TGTGCCTGTGACACCGTGCGTACTGGGGGATACACGCTGTACACCGATAAACTCATCTTT. Translation: CACDTVRTGGYTLYTDKLIF.

This clone was detected once. A far larger clone is just one base off, so this is likely a read error. This sequence joins TRDV2 and TRDJ1; 8 positions match TRDD3. Unmatched junction bases numbered 15, after V lost 0 bases and J lost 1 base. The CDR3 runs to 19 residues. Germline CDR1 is GEAIGNYY and CDR2 is EKD. The CDR3 DNA follows: TGTGCCTGTGACACCGTAGGACCGGGGGATATTCCCCCCACCGATAAACTCATCTTT. Amino acids: CACDTVGPGDIPPTDKLIF.

By share, this clone ranks as medium-sized (0.01 to 0.1%). This specimen includes other DNA sequences encoding the same CDR3. The chain has TRDV2 and TRDJ1, with 12 bases fitting TRDD3. V was clipped by 3 bases and J by 0 bases; unmatched bases: 10. Germline V lookup: CDR1 GEAIGNYY, CDR2 EKD. This CDR3 is built from 18 residues. The CDR3 DNA sequence: TGTGCCTGTGACCCCGTACTGGGGGATACAGCGTACACCGATAAACTCATCTTT. Its protein is CACDPVLGDTAYTDKLIF.

The chain uses TRDV2 and TRDJ1, with 9 bases identical to TRDD3. The J segment lost 0 bases and the V segment lost 3 bases, leaving 16 bases of the junction unmatched. This CDR3 comprises 19 residues. Germline CDR1 GEAIGNYY, CDR2 EKD. The CDR3: CACDPLHRTGGPYTDKLIF. CDR3 in DNA: TGTGCCTGTGACCCCCTACACCGTACTGGGGGACCGTACACCGATAAACTCATCTTT.

This clone has a handful of counts. This CDR3 is also generated by other DNA sequences in the sample. The chain is built from TRDV2 and TRDJ3; a possible D gene is TRDD3 (6 bases). CDR3 size: 21 residues. The germline gives CDR1 GEAIGNYY, CDR2 EKD. The ends were cut back, 2 bases at V and 0 bases at J, with 22 bases in the middle. The CDR3: CACDSPGLGDPSSWDTRQMFF. CDR3 coding DNA: TGTGCCTGTGACAGCCCCGGACTCGGGGATCCGAGCTCCTGGGACACCCGACAGATGTTTTTC.

This clone appeared once. A far larger clone is only one base removed, so a read error is likely. The V gene is TRDV2, the J gene TRDJ1; no clear D gene. The CDR3 runs 16 residues. Per the germline V gene, CDR1 is GEAIGNYY and CDR2 is EKD. CDR3 region: CACYTVGITYTDKLIF. The DNA for the CDR3 is TGTGCCTGTTACACCGTCGGTATTACATACACCGATAAACTCATCTTT.

The chain couples TRDV2 to TRDJ1; 8 bases map to TRDD3. Germline CDR1 reads GEAIGNYY; CDR2 reads EKD. This CDR3 spans 18 amino acids. Trimming took 0 bases from V and 0 from J; bases not matched to a gene: 11. CDR3 nucleotides: TGTGCCTGTGACACCTTCGTACTGGGGGGCCGTTACACCGATAAACTCATCTTT. It encodes CACDTFVLGGRYTDKLIF.

The sample holds a few counts of this clone. The V gene is TRDV2, the J gene TRDJ1; 13 nucleotides match TRDD3. V was clipped by 2 bases and J by 0 bases; unmatched bases: 11. There are 19 residues in the CDR3. Germline V gene lookup returns CDR1 GEAIGNYY and CDR2 EKD. In DNA form, the CDR3 reads TGTGCCTGTGACAGACTACTGGGGGATACGCGGGGGTACACCGATAAACTCATCTTT. It encodes CACDRLLGDTRGYTDKLIF.

This clone is termed medium-sized. V usage is TRDV2 and J usage is TRDJ1; 11 bases are shared with TRDD3. CDR1 GEAIGNYY and CDR2 EKD come from the germline V gene. The CDR3 length is 17 residues. The V gene end was trimmed by 0 bases and the J gene end by 5 bases; junction bases not matched to a gene: 10. The CDR3 DNA sequence: TGTGCCTGTGACACCCTAGGCGGTGGGGGATACGCGGATAAACTCATCTTT. It encodes CACDTLGGGGYADKLIF.

On this clone itself: A far larger clone is just one base off, so this is likely a read error. The rearrangement uses TRDV2 and TRDJ1; 12 bases agree with TRDD3. CDR1 is GEAIGNYY and CDR2 is EKD in the germline V gene. The CDR3 is made up of 16 amino acids. Germline trimming cut 6 bases from V and 0 bases from J; bases unmatched to any gene: 7. The CDR3, as DNA: TGTGCCTGTAACTGGGGGATACCTGGGTACACCGATAAACTCATCTTT. It yields the protein CACNWGIPGYTDKLIF.